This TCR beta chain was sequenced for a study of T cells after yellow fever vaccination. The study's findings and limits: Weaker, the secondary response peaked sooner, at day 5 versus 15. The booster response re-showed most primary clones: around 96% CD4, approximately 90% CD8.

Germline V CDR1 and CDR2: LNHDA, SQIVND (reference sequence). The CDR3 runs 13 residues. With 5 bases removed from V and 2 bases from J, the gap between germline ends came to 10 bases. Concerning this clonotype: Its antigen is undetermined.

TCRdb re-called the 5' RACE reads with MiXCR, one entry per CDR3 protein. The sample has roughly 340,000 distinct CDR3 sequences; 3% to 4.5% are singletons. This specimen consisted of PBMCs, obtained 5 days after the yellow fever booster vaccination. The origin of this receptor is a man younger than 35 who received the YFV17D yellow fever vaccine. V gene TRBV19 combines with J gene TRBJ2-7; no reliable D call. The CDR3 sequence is CASSENRAYEQYF. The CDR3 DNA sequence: TGTGCCAGTAGTGAAAACAGAGCCTACGAGCAGTACTTC.